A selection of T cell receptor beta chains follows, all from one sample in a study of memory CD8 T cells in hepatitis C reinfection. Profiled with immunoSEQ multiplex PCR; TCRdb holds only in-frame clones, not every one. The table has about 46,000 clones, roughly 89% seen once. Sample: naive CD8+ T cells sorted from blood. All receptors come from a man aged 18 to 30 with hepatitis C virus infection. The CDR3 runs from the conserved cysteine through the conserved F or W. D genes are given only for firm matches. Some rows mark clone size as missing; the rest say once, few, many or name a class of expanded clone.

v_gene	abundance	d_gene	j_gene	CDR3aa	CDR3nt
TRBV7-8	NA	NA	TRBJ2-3	CASSSPLVGVLDTQYF	TGTGCCAGCAGCTCCCCCCTAGTAGGGGTCTTAGATACGCAGTATTTT
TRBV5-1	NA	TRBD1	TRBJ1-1	CASSLGTGEQNEAFF	TGCGCCAGCAGCTTAGGGACAGGGGAGCAGAATGAAGCTTTCTTT
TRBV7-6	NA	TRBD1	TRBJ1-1	CASSQGASQGVNTEAFF	TGTGCCAGCAGCCAAGGTGCATCACAGGGGGTGAACACTGAAGCTTTCTTT
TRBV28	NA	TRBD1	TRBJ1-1	CASSPRDRVTEAFF	TGTGCCAGCAGTCCCCGGGACAGGGTAACTGAAGCTTTCTTT
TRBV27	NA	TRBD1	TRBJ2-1	CASSLSWTGSVSEQFF	TGTGCCAGCAGTTTATCCTGGACAGGGTCGGTTAGTGAGCAGTTCTTC
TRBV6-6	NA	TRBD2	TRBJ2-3	CASKPSGGWHTQYF	TGTGCCAGCAAGCCCAGCGGGGGCTGGCATACGCAGTATTTT
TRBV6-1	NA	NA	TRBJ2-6	CASSPYLANVLTF	TGTGCCAGCAGCCCCTATTTGGCCAACGTCCTGACTTTC
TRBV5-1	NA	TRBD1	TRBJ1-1	CASSSRNRGTEAFF	TGCGCCAGCAGCTCCAGAAACAGGGGCACTGAAGCCTTCTTT
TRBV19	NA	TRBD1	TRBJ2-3	CASSTGTGATDTQYF	TGTGCCAGTAGCACCGGGACAGGGGCCACAGATACGCAGTATTTT
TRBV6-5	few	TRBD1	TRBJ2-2	CASSYGTDTGELFF	TGTGCCAGCAGTTACGGGACAGATACCGGGGAGCTGTTTTTT
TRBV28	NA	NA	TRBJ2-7	CASSPPRGEQYF	TGTGCCAGCAGTCCGCCCCGGGGAGAGCAGTACTTC
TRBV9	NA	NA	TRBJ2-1	CASSVSGTYNEQFF	TGTGCCAGCAGCGTATCGGGGACATACAATGAGCAGTTCTTC
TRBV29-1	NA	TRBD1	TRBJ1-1	CSVRTGGDTEAFF	TGCAGCGTTCGGACAGGGGGTGACACTGAAGCTTTCTTT
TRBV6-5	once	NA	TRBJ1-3	CASSSPKDSSGNTIYF	TGTGCCAGCAGTTCCCCCAAGGACAGCTCTGGAAACACCATATATTTT
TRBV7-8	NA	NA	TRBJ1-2	CASSLGQDNYGYTF	TGTGCCAGCAGCTTAGGACAGGACAACTATGGCTACACCTTC
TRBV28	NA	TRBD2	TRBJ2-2	CASSLAGLAGVMAGELFF	TGTGCCAGCAGTTTAGCGGGACTAGCGGGAGTAATGGCCGGGGAGCTGTTTTTT
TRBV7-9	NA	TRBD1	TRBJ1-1	CASIPWGQAPEAFF	TGTGCCAGCATCCCTTGGGGACAGGCCCCTGAAGCTTTCTTT
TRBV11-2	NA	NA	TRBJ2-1	CASSLDPGNEQFF	TGTGCCAGCAGCTTAGATCCAGGCAATGAGCAGTTCTTC
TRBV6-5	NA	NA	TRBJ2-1	CASRPGPGDNEQFF	TGTGCCAGCAGGCCGGGTCCAGGGGACAATGAGCAGTTCTTC
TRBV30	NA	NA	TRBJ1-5	CAWSVYYRDSNQPQHF	TGTGCCTGGAGTGTCTACTACAGGGATAGCAATCAGCCCCAGCATTTT
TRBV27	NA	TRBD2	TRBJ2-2	CASSLSGRNTGELFF	TGTGCCAGCAGTCTTAGCGGGAGGAACACCGGGGAGCTGTTTTTT
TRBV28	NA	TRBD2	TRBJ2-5	CASSLGTSGRVGETQYF	TGTGCCAGCAGTTTAGGGACTAGCGGGAGGGTCGGAGAGACCCAGTACTTC
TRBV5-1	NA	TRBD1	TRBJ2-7	CASSRGQGSYEQYF	TGCGCCAGCAGCAGAGGACAGGGCTCCTACGAGCAGTACTTC
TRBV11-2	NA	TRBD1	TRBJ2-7	CASTPGTGGYSEQYF	TGTGCCAGCACCCCCGGGACAGGGGGTTATTCCGAGCAGTACTTC
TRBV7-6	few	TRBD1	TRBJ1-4	CASSLDGTGGRGEKLFF	TGTGCCAGCAGCTTAGACGGGACAGGGGGGCGAGGTGAAAAACTGTTTTTT
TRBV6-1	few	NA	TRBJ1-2	CASSGGDRVYGYTF	TGTGCCAGCAGTGGCGGGGACCGAGTCTATGGCTACACCTTC
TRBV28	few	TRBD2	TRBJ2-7	CASRPGLADYEQYF	TGTGCCAGCAGGCCAGGACTAGCGGACTACGAGCAGTACTTC
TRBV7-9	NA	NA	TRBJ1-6	CASTHSGTSDSPLHF	TGTGCCAGCACCCACAGCGGGACGTCGGATTCACCCCTCCACTTT
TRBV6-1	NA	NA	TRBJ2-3	CASSDRTASTDTQYF	TGTGCCAGCAGTGATAGGACAGCTAGCACAGATACGCAGTATTTT
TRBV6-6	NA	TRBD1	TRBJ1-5	CASSYSVQGEQPQHF	TGTGCCAGCAGTTACTCGGTCCAGGGGGAACAGCCCCAGCATTTT
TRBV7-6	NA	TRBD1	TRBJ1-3	CASTTGAPGNTIYF	TGTGCCAGCACCACAGGGGCACCCGGAAACACCATATATTTT
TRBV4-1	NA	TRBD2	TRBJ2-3	CASSQETSGYTDTQYF	TGCGCCAGCAGCCAAGAAACTAGCGGCTACACAGATACGCAGTATTTT
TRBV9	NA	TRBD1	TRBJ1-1	CASSFGTGVETEAFF	TGTGCCAGCAGCTTCGGGACAGGGGTTGAGACTGAAGCTTTCTTT
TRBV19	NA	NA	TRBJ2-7	CASSTPSGEQYF	TGTGCCAGTAGTACCCCCTCGGGCGAGCAGTACTTC
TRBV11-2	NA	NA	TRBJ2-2	CASSLDPAGMNTGELFF	TGTGCCAGCAGCTTAGATCCGGCAGGGATGAACACCGGGGAGCTGTTTTTT
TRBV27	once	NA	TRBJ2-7	CASKPGQSLPHEQYF	TGTGCCAGCAAGCCTGGACAATCTTTGCCTCACGAGCAGTACTTC
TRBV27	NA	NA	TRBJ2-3	CASSLEFTDTQYF	TGTGCCAGCAGTTTGGAGTTCACAGATACGCAGTATTTT
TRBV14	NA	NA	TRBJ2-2	CASSQVGSGELFF	TGTGCCAGCAGCCAAGTCGGGTCCGGGGAGCTGTTTTTT
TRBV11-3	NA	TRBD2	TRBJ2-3	CASSLRTSGYTDTQYF	TGTGCCAGCAGCCTCCGGACTAGCGGCTACACAGATACGCAGTATTTT
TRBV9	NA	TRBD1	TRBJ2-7	CASSAQGSEYYEQYF	TGTGCCAGCAGCGCACAGGGGTCGGAATACTACGAGCAGTACTTC
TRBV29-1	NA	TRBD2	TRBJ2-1	CSVEDWTSGALYHEQFF	TGCAGCGTTGAGGACTGGACTAGCGGGGCCCTATACCATGAGCAGTTCTTC
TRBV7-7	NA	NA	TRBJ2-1	CASSLGLSSYNEQFF	TGTGCCAGCAGCTTAGGTCTCAGCTCCTACAATGAGCAGTTCTTC
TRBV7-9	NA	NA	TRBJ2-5	CASSPTGPEETQYF	TGTGCCAGCAGCCCGACAGGTCCCGAAGAGACCCAGTACTTC
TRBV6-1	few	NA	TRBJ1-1	CASSEAESGGTEAFF	TGTGCCAGCAGTGAAGCGGAATCGGGGGGGACTGAAGCTTTCTTT
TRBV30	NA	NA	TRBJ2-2	CAWSAGIGELFF	TGTGCCTGGAGTGCAGGGATCGGGGAGCTGTTTTTT
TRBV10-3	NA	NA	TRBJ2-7	CAISDSVYEQYF	TGTGCCATCAGTGATTCAGTCTACGAGCAGTACTTC
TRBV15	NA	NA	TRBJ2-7	CATREGVSYEQYF	TGTGCCACCAGGGAAGGGGTCTCCTACGAGCAGTACTTC
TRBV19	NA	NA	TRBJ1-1	CASSSQVNTEAFF	TGTGCCAGTAGTTCACAGGTGAACACTGAAGCTTTCTTT
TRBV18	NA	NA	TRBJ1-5	CASSPENSNQPQHF	TGTGCCAGCTCACCAGAGAATAGCAATCAGCCCCAGCATTTT
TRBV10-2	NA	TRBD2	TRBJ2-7	CASRIRTSGRHDYEQYF	TGCGCCAGCAGGATCAGGACTAGCGGGAGGCATGACTACGAGCAGTACTTC
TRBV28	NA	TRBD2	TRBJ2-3	CASSFRVAGGGDTQYF	TGTGCCAGCAGTTTCCGAGTAGCGGGAGGTGGAGATACGCAGTATTTT
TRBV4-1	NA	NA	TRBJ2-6	CASSQTRQVAGADVLTF	TGCGCCAGCAGCCAGACAAGACAGGTCGCTGGGGCCGACGTCCTGACTTTC
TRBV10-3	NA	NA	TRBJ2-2	CAISGPPRDTGELFF	TGTGCCATCAGTGGGCCGCCACGGGACACCGGGGAGCTGTTTTTT
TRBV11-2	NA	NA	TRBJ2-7	CASSLGPAGYEQYF	TGTGCCAGCAGCTTAGGCCCTGCCGGTTACGAGCAGTACTTC
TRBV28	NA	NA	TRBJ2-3	CASQGPFLSTDTQYF	TGTGCCAGTCAGGGGCCGTTTCTTAGCACAGATACGCAGTATTTT